One sample yielded the 26 T cell receptor beta chains listed below, sequenced in a study of blood T cell repertoires in COVID-19. Sequenced by immunoSEQ multiplex PCR; TCRdb stores in-frame clones only, minus some. Counted here are about 97,000 clones, 85% to 90% occurring once; the ten biggest clones make up 2.5% to 3.5%. What was sequenced was peripheral blood. The receptor source for this set is a man aged 50 to 59 with active or convalescent COVID-19.

The chain couples TRBV10-1 to TRBJ1-2; perhaps TRBD1 as D (6 bases). The germline CDR1 and CDR2 sequences are WNHNN and SYGVQD (reference sequence). Between the trimmed V and J ends, which lost 0 bases and 4 bases, there was a span of 9 bases. The CDR3 covers 14 residues. The CDR3 coding sequence is TGCGCCAGCAGTGAGTCGGACAGAATCTATGGCTACACCTTC. This gives the protein CASSESDRIYGYTF.

V is TRBV18 and J is TRBJ1-1, with no clear D. This CDR3 has 12 amino acids. The V gene lost 3 bases and the J gene lost 8 bases, with 10 bases spanning the gap. The germline CDR1 and CDR2 sequences are KGHSH and LQKENI. The CDR3 sequence is CASSPGREEAFF. CDR3 DNA sequence: TGTGCCAGCTCACCGGGAAGGGAGGAAGCTTTCTTT.

V usage is TRBV5-5 and J usage is TRBJ2-1; 7 bases match TRBD2. Trimming at V came to 1 base and at J to 4 bases, leaving 5 bases not matched to a gene. Germline V gene data show CDR1 as SGHKS and CDR2 as YYEKEE (reference sequence). The CDR3 sequence is 15 residues long. The CDR3 loop reads CASSLTGGGYNEQFF. Written as DNA, the CDR3 is TGTGCCAGCAGCTTGACGGGGGGAGGATACAATGAGCAGTTCTTC.

The genes are TRBV30 and TRBJ2-1; 7 bases are a match to TRBD2. V shed 3 bases and J 5 bases; nucleotides not matched to a gene: 7. The CDR3 runs 14 residues. Per the germline V gene, CDR1 is GTSNPN and CDR2 is SVGIG (reference sequence). The CDR3 nucleotides are TGTGCCTGGAGACCAGTGGGGGGGGACAATGAGCAGTTCTTC. Translated, it gives CAWRPVGGDNEQFF. Combining the CDR3 with reference TRBV30 and TRBJ2-1 gives the whole variable domain SQTIHQWPATLVQPVGSPLSLECTVEGTSNPNLYWYRQAAGRGLQLLFYSVGIGQISSEVPQNLSASRPQDRQFILSSKKLLLSDSGFYLCAWRPVGGDNEQFFGPGTRLTVL.

As concerns this clone: Different DNA sequences within this sample yield the same CDR3. The chain has TRBV3-1 (or the pseudogene TRBV3-2) and TRBJ2-7; TRBD1 might be the D (5 bases). The germline V and J ends were trimmed by 3 bases and 1 base, with 10 bases remaining between them. There are 14 residues in the CDR3. Germline V gene data show CDR1 as LGHDT and CDR2 as YNNKEL (reference sequence). The CDR3 reads CASSHRVTSYEQYF. CDR3 DNA sequence: TGTGCCAGCAGCCACAGGGTAACTTCCTACGAGCAGTACTTC.

This chain joins TRBV7-6 and TRBJ2-2; 9 bases are a match to TRBD2. Germline V CDR1 and CDR2: SGHVS, FNYEAQ. Trimming took 1 base from V and 7 from J; bases not matched to a gene: 7. The CDR3 is 16 residues long. The CDR3, as DNA: TGTGCCAGCAGCTTAGTCCCAGCGGGGGGTCACGGGGAGCTGTTTTTT. Amino acid sequence: CASSLVPAGGHGELFF.

Only one count was recorded for this clone. V usage is TRBV10-3 and J usage is TRBJ2-3; D unclear. Deletions cut 2 bases from V and 4 bases from J, with 10 bases between. The CDR3 runs to 14 residues. The V gene's germline CDR1 is ENHRY and CDR2 SYGVKD. CDR3 protein: CAISEPRSPDTQYF. Written as DNA, the CDR3 is TGTGCCATCAGTGAGCCGCGGTCACCAGATACGCAGTATTTT.

The CDR3 loop reads CASSSGTSGGEEETQYF. The CDR3 bases are TGTGCCAGCAGCTCTGGGACTAGCGGGGGAGAGGAGGAGACCCAGTACTTC. The gene calls are TRBV7-2 and TRBJ2-5; 14 bases agree with TRBD2. The germline CDR1 and CDR2 sequences are SGHTA and FQGNSA. CDR3 size: 17 residues. V was clipped by 4 bases and J by 5 bases; unmatched bases: 9.

This clone was seen only a few times. CDR3 protein: CASSVEDREMYGYTF. In DNA form, the CDR3 reads TGTGCCAGCAGCGTAGAGGACAGGGAAATGTATGGCTACACCTTC. V usage is TRBV9 and J usage is TRBJ1-2; 8 nucleotides agree with TRBD1. The CDR3 has 15 amino acids. Trimming took 0 bases from V and 5 from J; bases not matched to a gene: 6. Germline CDR1 is SGDLS and CDR2 is YYNGEE.

The chain recombines TRBV29-1 with TRBJ1-5, with 8 bases lining up with TRBD1. V was pared by 6 bases and J by 7 bases, with 8 bases of the junction left unmatched. Germline V gene data show CDR1 as SQVTM and CDR2 as ANQGSEA. This CDR3 comprises 13 residues. The CDR3 nucleotides read TGCAGCGTGGGGCTCACAGGGGGACAGCCCCAGCATTTT. Residues: CSVGLTGGQPQHF.

This rearrangement joins TRBV3-1 (or the pseudogene TRBV3-2) to TRBJ1-6; D not resolved. Germline lookup yields CDR1 LGHDT and CDR2 YNNKEL (reference sequence). V lost 3 bases and J 8 bases, leaving 5 bases between the germline ends. CDR3 length: 12 amino acids. DNA of the CDR3: TGTGCCAGCAGCCACCGGGATTCACCCCTCCACTTT. Translating it yields CASSHRDSPLHF.

The CDR3, as DNA: TGCGCCAGCAGTCGTGGACAGGGGGCCTCCTACGAGCAGTACTTC. It is translated as CASSRGQGASYEQYF. The chain employs TRBV10-1 and TRBJ2-7, with 11 positions matching TRBD1. J was trimmed by 0 bases and V by 5 bases; bases with no gene match: 3. The germline V gene encodes CDR1 WNHNN and CDR2 SYGVQD (reference sequence). This CDR3 region has 15 residues.

The chain joins TRBV30 to TRBJ1-2; D call uncertain. There are 11 residues in the CDR3. V lost 4 bases, J lost 3 bases, and 6 bases lay in between. Germline CDR1 GTSNPN, CDR2 SVGIG (reference sequence). CDR3 residues: CAWNRDYGYTF. CDR3 coding DNA: TGTGCCTGGAATCGGGACTATGGCTACACCTTC.

The chain has TRBV10-3 and TRBJ1-1; 12 bases are a match to TRBD1. Per the germline V gene, CDR1 is ENHRY and CDR2 is SYGVKD. CDR3 length: 15 amino acids. With V trimmed by 6 bases and J by 6 bases, 8 bases remained unmatched. The CDR3 DNA reads as TGTGCCATCAGGTCTACCGGGACAGGGGGCTCTGAAGCTTTCTTT. Amino acids: CAIRSTGTGGSEAFF.

V gene TRBV7-9 combines with J gene TRBJ2-1; 10 bases match TRBD1. This CDR3 comprises 15 residues. The J segment lost 5 bases and the V segment lost 3 bases, leaving 4 bases of the junction unmatched. Per germline, CDR1 SEHNR and CDR2 FQNEAQ (reference sequence). For the CDR3, the DNA is TGTGCCAGCAGCTTCTTCGGGACAGGGGACAATGAGCAGTTCTTC. Its protein product is CASSFFGTGDNEQFF.

The CDR3 DNA reads as TGCGCCAGCAGCCCAGGGGGCACTGAAGCTTTCTTT. Its protein product is CASSPGGTEAFF. The chain carries TRBV10-1 and TRBJ1-1; 7 nucleotides line up with TRBD1. The CDR3 spans 12 residues. Trimming cost V 6 bases and J 4 bases; bases outside gene matches: 2. Germline V CDR1 and CDR2: WNHNN, SYGVQD (reference sequence).

The CDR3 spells CASSSTGGGSEQFF. CDR3 sequence (DNA): TGTGCCAGCAGTTCGACGGGGGGAGGAAGTGAGCAGTTCTTC. The chain is built from TRBV6-5 and TRBJ2-1, with 7 positions matching TRBD2. CDR3 length equals 14 residues. Trimming cost V 4 bases and J 9 bases; bases outside gene matches: 9. CDR1 is MNHEY, CDR2 SVGAGI, per germline.

This clone was seen just once. The junction differs from germline at one of its ends, possibly a read error. This chain connects TRBV6-4 to TRBJ1-1; D unresolved. CDR1 MRHNA and CDR2 SNTAGT come from the germline V gene. The CDR3 sequence is 14 residues long. CDR3 sequence reads: CATPHDWRNPEAFF. The CDR3, as DNA: TGTGCCACCCCCCACGATTGGCGGAACCCTGAAGCTTTCTTT.

This chain uses TRBV11-2 with TRBJ1-1; the D gene is possibly TRBD1 (5 bases). This CDR3 contains 14 residues. Germline-derived CDR1 and CDR2 are SGHAT and FQNNGV. V was shortened by 5 bases and J by 0 bases, with 10 bases between the two germline ends. CDR3 nucleotide sequence: TGTGCCAGCAGCCGACAGTCCATGAACACTGAAGCTTTCTTT. It codes for CASSRQSMNTEAFF.

This clone appeared once. V is TRBV5-4 and J is TRBJ2-3, with TRBD1 matching over 7 bases. The CDR3 sequence is 15 residues long. V gave up 4 bases and J gave up 2 bases; unmatched junction bases: 7. The germline CDR1 and CDR2 sequences are SGHNT and YYREEE (reference sequence). The CDR3 sequence is CASSHGDSDTDTQYF. The CDR3 nucleotides read TGTGCCAGCAGCCACGGGGACAGCGACACAGATACGCAGTATTTT. The whole variable domain, remainder taken from reference TRBV5-4 and TRBJ2-3, is ETGVTQSPTHLIKTRGQQVTLRCSSQSGHNTVSWYQQALGQGPQFIFQYYREEENGRGNFPPRFSGLQFPNYSSELNVNALELDDSALYLCASSHGDSDTDTQYFGPGTRLTVL.

This chain links TRBV6-5 with TRBJ1-2, with TRBD1 as a possible D gene (5 bases). Deletions cut 2 bases from V and 1 base from J, with 11 bases between. CDR1 and CDR2 from the germline V gene are MNHEY and SVGAGI. This CDR3 contains 15 residues. CDR3 sequence: CASSYGQGLNYGYTF. CDR3 sequence (DNA): TGTGCCAGCAGTTACGGTCAGGGTCTTAACTATGGCTACACCTTC.

Only one count was recorded for this clone. The V and J genes are TRBV5-1 and TRBJ2-5; perhaps TRBD2 as D (5 bases). V was trimmed by 2 bases and J by 5 bases, leaving 13 bases between them. Germline V gives CDR1 SGHRS, CDR2 YFSETQ. This CDR3 is 14 amino acids long. The CDR3: CASSFRTDKETQYF. DNA of the CDR3: TGCGCCAGCAGCTTTCGGACTGACAAGGAGACCCAGTACTTC.

This chain joins TRBV5-4 and TRBJ1-5, with 8 nucleotides matching TRBD1. The J segment lost 5 bases and the V segment lost 4 bases, leaving 5 bases of the junction unmatched. The germline gives CDR1 SGHNT, CDR2 YYREEE (reference sequence). This CDR3 has 14 residues. Here the CDR3 reads CASSKTGEDQPQHF. DNA for the CDR3: TGTGCCAGCAGCAAGACAGGGGAGGATCAGCCCCAGCATTTT.

This chain links TRBV7-7 with TRBJ2-5; TRBD1 is a possible D gene (7 bases). V was clipped by 5 bases and J by 3 bases, with 16 bases between them. Germline V gene sequence: CDR1 SSHAT, CDR2 FNYEAQ (reference sequence). The CDR3 loop spans 15 amino acids. The CDR3 bases are TGTGCCAGCAGCCGAATCGGGGGACAGAAAGAGACCCAGTACTTC. This encodes CASSRIGGQKETQYF.

V and J are TRBV6-6 and TRBJ2-3; TRBD2 is a possible D gene (5 bases). Germline CDR1 reads MNHNY; CDR2 reads SVGAGI (reference sequence). The CDR3 is 15 amino acids. Trimming left V 0 bases short and J 2 bases short, with 9 bases between. CDR3 nucleotides: TGTGCCAGCAGTTACTCCGACTATTACACAGATACGCAGTATTTT. Translated: CASSYSDYYTDTQYF.

The gene calls are TRBV5-4 and TRBJ2-7, with 8 bases identical to TRBD1. Germline V lookup: CDR1 SGHNT, CDR2 YYREEE (reference sequence). The CDR3 covers 14 residues. The trim removed 2 bases at V and 3 bases at J, leaving 4 bases unmatched. CDR3 nucleotides: TGTGCCAGCAGCTTCCTGGACAGGGACTACGAGCAGTACGTC. It specifies CASSFLDRDYEQYV.